These 6 T cell receptor beta chains were all obtained from the same sample, sequenced in a study of shared clonotypes between healthy human individuals. It was CD45RO-negative cells, positively selected for CCR7, that made up naive CD8 cells, with terminally differentiated effector memory CD45RA+ cells excluded. Only in-frame clones appear in the TCRdb table, and some are missing; sequencing was by immunoSEQ multiplex PCR. The table shows millions of clones, with over 85% occurring only once. Sequencing was performed on naive CD8+ T cells sorted from blood. The origin of the receptors is a man aged 18-30 years in good health.

This clone was recorded only once. The chain couples TRBV25-1 to TRBJ2-3; 9 nucleotides match TRBD1. V shed 1 base, J shed 2 bases, and the junction held 4 bases outside the gene matches. Germline loops: CDR1 MGHDK, CDR2 SYGVNS. The CDR3 contains 16 residues. CDR3 loop: CASSESRDRVTDTQYF. The DNA of the CDR3 is TGTGCCAGCAGTGAATCTCGGGACAGGGTCACAGATACGCAGTATTTT.

V gene TRBV10-2 combines with J gene TRBJ2-7; 13 bases line up with TRBD2. The germline V gene has CDR1 WSHSY and CDR2 SAAADI. The V segment lost 5 bases and the J segment 5 bases; nucleotides outside the gene matches: 9. The CDR3 is 16 residues long. CDR3 bases: TGCGCCAGCAGTCAACTAGCGGGGGGGCTCGACAACGAGCAGTACTTC. Translation gives CASSQLAGGLDNEQYF.

The table lists this clone with many counts. This chain's CDR3 is CASSESSFGTVNSPLHF. The CDR3 DNA reads TGTGCCAGCAGTGAATCGAGTTTCGGGACGGTAAATTCACCCCTCCACTTT. J is TRBJ1-6 and V is TRBV6-1; maybe TRBD1 (5 bases). This CDR3 has 17 residues. CDR1 MNHNS and CDR2 SASEGT come from the germline V gene. Trimming took off 2 bases at V and 7 bases at J, with 18 bases between the two ends.

The gene calls are TRBV19 and TRBJ1-1; D remains unclear. The V gene lost 10 bases and the J gene lost 1 base, with 16 bases spanning the gap. This CDR3 comprises 14 residues. Germline V gene lookup returns CDR1 LNHDA and CDR2 SQIVND (reference sequence). CDR3 sequence: CATRSMTENTEAFF. The CDR3, as DNA: TGTGCCACGCGATCAATGACCGAGAACACTGAAGCTTTCTTT. The full variable domain, in which reference TRBV19 and TRBJ1-1 provide the parts outside the CDR3, is DGGITQSPKYLFRKEGQNVTLSCEQNLNHDAMYWYRQDPGQGLRLIYYSQIVNDFQKGDIAEGYSVSREKKESFPLTVTSAQKNPTAFYLCATRSMTENTEAFFGQGTRLTVV.

The genes are TRBV25-1 and TRBJ1-3; unclear D gene. V lost 3 bases and J lost 9, with 9 bases in between. This CDR3 contains 12 residues. Germline values: CDR1 MGHDK, CDR2 SYGVNS. The CDR3 DNA reads as TGTGCCAGCAGTGACGGTATTGTCACCATATATTTT. Its translation is CASSDGIVTIYF.

About this clone itself: In the same sample, other DNA sequences code for this CDR3. The gene calls are TRBV6-5 and TRBJ1-1; D is unclear. Trimming removed 1 base at V and 0 bases at J, with 6 bases between. Germline V gene sequence: CDR1 MNHEY, CDR2 SVGAGI. This CDR3 is built from 14 residues. The CDR3: CASSYYSLNTEAFF. The CDR3 DNA reads as TGTGCCAGCAGTTACTACAGCCTGAACACTGAAGCTTTCTTT.